A single sample is the source of the 4 T cell receptor beta chains below, sequenced in a study of T cell responses to AZD1222 COVID-19 vaccine. Clones were sequenced by immunoSEQ multiplex PCR, and TCRdb holds only the in-frame ones, with some missing. In the table there are around 130,000 clones, less than 95% of which are singletons. The sample in question was peripheral blood, obtained on day 0 of AZD1222 vaccination. These receptors were taken from an adult in good health.

The chain has TRBV11-2 and TRBJ2-5; a possible D gene is TRBD1 (5 bases). V dropped 0 bases and J dropped 1 base, with 9 bases sitting between them. The CDR3 loop spans 15 amino acids. CDR1 and CDR2 (germline): SGHAT, FQNNGV. The CDR3 region has the DNA TGTGCCAGCAGCTTAGATGGGGCAGCCCAAGAGACCCAGTACTTC. Its protein is CASSLDGAAQETQYF.

This chain uses TRBV11-2 with TRBJ1-4; the match to TRBD1 covers 8 bases. CDR1 and CDR2 (germline): SGHAT, FQNNGV. CDR3 length equals 15 residues. V lost 4 bases, J lost 8 bases, and 9 bases stayed unmatched. The CDR3 reads CASSSQGAVGEKLFF. The CDR3, as DNA: TGTGCCAGCAGCTCCCAGGGGGCAGTCGGGGAAAAACTGTTTTTT.

This chain uses TRBV27 with TRBJ1-4; D unresolved. The V end was cut by 5 bases, the J end by 8 bases, with 12 bases between. Looked up from germline, CDR1 is MNHEY and CDR2 is SMNVEV (reference sequence). The CDR3 totals 13 residues. The DNA for the CDR3 is TGTGCCAGCAGTCGCGGGGTACGGGAAAAACTGTTTTTT. This codes for CASSRGVREKLFF.

CDR3 sequence reads: CASSSAQSNTEAFF. The CDR3 nucleotides read TGCGCCAGCAGCTCCGCGCAGTCGAACACTGAAGCTTTCTTT. The chain joins TRBV5-1 to TRBJ1-1; no firm D call. CDR3 length: 14 residues. Trimming took 3 bases from V and 1 from J, leaving 10 bases between them. Looked up from germline, CDR1 is SGHRS and CDR2 is YFSETQ.